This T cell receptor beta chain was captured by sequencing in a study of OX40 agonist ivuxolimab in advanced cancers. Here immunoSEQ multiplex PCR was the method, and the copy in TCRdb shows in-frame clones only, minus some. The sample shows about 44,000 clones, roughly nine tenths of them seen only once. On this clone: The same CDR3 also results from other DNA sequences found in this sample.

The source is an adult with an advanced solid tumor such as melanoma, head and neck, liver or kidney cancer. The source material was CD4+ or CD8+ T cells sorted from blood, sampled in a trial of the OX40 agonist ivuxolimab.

CDR3 DNA: TGTGCCAGCAGTTACCGGCAGGGAGGTACCGGGGAGCTGTTTTTT. Its protein is CASSYRQGGTGELFF. V is TRBV6-5 and J is TRBJ2-2; D perhaps matches TRBD2 (6 bases). There are 15 residues in the CDR3. V was cut by 2 bases and J by 5 bases, with 12 bases left in between. The germline gives CDR1 MNHEY, CDR2 SVGAGI.